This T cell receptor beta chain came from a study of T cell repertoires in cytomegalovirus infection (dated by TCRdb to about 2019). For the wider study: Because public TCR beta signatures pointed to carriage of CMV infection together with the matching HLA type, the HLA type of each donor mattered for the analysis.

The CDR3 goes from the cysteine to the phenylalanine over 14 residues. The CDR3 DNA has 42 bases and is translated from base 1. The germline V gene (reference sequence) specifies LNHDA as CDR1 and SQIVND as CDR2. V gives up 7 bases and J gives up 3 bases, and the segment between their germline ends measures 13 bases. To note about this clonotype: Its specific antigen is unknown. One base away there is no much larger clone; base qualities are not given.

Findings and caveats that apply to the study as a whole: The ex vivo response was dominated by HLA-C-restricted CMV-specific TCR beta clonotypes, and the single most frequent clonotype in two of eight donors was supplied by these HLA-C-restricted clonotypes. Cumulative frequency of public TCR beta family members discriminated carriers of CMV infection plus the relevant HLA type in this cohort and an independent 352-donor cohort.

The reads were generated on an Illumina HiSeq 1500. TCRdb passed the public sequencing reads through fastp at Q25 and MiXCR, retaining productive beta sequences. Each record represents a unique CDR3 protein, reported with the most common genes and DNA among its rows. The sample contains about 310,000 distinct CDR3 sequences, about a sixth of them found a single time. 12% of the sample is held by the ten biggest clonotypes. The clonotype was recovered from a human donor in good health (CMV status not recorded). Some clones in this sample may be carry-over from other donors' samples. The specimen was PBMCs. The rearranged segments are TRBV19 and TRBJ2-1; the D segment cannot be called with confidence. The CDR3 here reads CASKDGSLYNEQFF. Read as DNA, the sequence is TGTGCCAGTAAAGATGGGTCCCTCTACAATGAGCAGTTCTTC.